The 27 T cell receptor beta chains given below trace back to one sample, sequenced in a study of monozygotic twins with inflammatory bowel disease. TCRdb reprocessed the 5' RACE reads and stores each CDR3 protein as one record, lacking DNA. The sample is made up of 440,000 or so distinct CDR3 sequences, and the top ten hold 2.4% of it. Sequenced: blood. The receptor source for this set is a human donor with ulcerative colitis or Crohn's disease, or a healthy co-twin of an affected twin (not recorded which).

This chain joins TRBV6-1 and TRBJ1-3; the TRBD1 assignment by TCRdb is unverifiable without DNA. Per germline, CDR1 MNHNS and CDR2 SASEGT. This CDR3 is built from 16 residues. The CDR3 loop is CASRKSGTGAGNTIYF.

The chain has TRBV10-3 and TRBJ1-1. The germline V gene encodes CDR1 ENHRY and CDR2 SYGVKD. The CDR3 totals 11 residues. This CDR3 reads CAISRDTEAFF.

CDR3 region: CASSHRALNYEQYF. The chain combines TRBV14 with TRBJ2-7; absent DNA, TCRdb's TRBD2 call cannot be checked. This CDR3 is 14 amino acids long. CDR1 is SGHDN and CDR2 is FVKESK in the germline V gene.

The CDR3 sequence: CASHPLGTGGQYEQYF. The chain joins TRBV6-1 to TRBJ2-7; TCRdb calls TRBD1, which cannot be checked without DNA. The CDR3 covers 16 residues. In germline, CDR1 is MNHNS, CDR2 SASEGT.

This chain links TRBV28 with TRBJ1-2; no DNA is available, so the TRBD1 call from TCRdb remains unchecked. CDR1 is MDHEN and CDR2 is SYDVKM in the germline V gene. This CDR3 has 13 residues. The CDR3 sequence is CASRQGREYGYTF.

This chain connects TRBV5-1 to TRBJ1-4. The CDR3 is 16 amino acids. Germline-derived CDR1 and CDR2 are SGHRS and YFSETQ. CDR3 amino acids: CASSSGSKATNEKLFF.

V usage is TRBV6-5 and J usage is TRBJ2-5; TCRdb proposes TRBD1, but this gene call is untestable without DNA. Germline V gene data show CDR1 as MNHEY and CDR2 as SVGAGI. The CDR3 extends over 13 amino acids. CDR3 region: CATRSGGEETQYF.

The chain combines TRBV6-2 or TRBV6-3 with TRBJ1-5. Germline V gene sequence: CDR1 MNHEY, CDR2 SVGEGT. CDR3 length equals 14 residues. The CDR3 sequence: CASRADNSNQPQHF.

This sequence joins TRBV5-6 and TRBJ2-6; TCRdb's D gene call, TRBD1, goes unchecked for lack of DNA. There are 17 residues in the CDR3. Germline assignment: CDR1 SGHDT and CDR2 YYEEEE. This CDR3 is CASSLVGQTSGANVLTF.

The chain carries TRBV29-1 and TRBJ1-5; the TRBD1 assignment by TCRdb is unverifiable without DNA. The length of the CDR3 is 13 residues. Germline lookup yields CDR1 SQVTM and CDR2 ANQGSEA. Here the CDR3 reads CSVGEGTYQPQHF.

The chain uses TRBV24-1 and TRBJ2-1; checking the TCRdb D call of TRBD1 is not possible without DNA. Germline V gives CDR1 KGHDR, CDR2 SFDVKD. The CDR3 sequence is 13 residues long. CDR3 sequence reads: CATWQGGASEQFF.

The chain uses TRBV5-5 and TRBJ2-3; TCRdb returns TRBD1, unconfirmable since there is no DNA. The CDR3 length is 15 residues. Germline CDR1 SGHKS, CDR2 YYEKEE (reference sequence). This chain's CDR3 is CASSLSNRATDTQYF.

CDR3 sequence: CASSQPNTEAFF. The chain is built from TRBV3-1 and TRBJ1-1. The germline V gene has CDR1 LGHDT and CDR2 YNNKEL (reference sequence). The CDR3 contains 12 residues. The full variable domain, its missing parts supplied by reference TRBV3-1 and TRBJ1-1, is DTAVSQTPKYLVTQMGNDKSIKCEQNLGHDTMYWYKQDSKKFLKIMFSYNNKELIINETVPNRFSPKSPDKAHLNLHINSLELGDSAVYFCASSQPNTEAFFGQGTRLTVV.

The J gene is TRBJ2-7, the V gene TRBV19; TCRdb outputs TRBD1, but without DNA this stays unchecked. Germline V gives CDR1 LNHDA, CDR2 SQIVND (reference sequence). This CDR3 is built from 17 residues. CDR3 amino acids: CASSTGTGQLAPHEQYF.

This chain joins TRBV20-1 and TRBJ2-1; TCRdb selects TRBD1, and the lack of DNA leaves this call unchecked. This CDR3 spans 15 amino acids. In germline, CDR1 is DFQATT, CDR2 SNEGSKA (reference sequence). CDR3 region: CSAKSGGRSYNEQFF.

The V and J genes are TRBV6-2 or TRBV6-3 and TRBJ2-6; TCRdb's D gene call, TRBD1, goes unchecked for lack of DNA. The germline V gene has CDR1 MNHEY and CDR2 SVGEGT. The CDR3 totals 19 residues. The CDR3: CASSYSKGDRVAGANVLTF.

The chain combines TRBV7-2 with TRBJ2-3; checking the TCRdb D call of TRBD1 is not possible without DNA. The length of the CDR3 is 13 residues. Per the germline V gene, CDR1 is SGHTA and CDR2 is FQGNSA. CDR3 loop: CASSSPPGDTQYF. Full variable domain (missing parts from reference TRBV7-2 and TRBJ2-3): GAGVSQSPSNKVTEKGKDVELRCDPISGHTALYWYRQSLGQGLEFLIYFQGNSAPDKSGLPSDRFSAERTGGSVSTLTIQRTQQEDSAVYLCASSSPPGDTQYFGPGTRLTVL.

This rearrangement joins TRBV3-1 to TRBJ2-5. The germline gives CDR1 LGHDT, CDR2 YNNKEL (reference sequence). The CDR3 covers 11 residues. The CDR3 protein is CASSQLGTQYF.

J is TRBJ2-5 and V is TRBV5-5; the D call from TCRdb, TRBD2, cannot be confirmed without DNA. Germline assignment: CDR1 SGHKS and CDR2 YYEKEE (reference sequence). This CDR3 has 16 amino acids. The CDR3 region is CASSFLPGGVQETQYF.

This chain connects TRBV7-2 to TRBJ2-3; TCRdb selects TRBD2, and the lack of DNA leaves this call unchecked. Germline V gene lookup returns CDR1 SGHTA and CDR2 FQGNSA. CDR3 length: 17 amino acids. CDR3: CASSFIFPSGSTDTQYF.

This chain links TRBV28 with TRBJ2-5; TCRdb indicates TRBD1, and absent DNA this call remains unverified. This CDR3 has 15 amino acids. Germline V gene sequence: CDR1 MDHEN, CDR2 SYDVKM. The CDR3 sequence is CASSLGQGPQETQYF.

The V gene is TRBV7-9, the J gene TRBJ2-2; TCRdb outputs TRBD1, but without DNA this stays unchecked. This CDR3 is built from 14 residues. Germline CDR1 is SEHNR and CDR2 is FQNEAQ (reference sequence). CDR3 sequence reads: CASSLKGDTGELFF.

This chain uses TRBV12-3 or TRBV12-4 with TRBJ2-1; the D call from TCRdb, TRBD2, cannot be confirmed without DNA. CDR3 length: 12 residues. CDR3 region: CASTLGLDEQFF.

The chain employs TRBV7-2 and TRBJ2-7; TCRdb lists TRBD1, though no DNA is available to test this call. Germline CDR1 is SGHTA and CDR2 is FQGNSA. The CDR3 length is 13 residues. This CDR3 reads CASSAGRKYEQYF.

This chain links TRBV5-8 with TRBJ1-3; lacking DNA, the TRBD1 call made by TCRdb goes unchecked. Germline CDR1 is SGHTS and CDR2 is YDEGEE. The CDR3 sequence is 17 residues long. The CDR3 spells CASSLAGGAFSGNTIYF.

The CDR3 reads CAWSTLLREKLFF. The chain carries TRBV30 and TRBJ1-4. The germline gives CDR1 GTSNPN, CDR2 SVGIG (reference sequence). This CDR3 contains 13 residues. Variable domain in full (rest from reference TRBV30 and TRBJ1-4): SQTIHQWPATLVQPVGSPLSLECTVEGTSNPNLYWYRQAAGRGLQLLFYSVGIGQISSEVPQNLSASRPQDRQFILSSKKLLLSDSGFYLCAWSTLLREKLFFGSGTQLSVL.

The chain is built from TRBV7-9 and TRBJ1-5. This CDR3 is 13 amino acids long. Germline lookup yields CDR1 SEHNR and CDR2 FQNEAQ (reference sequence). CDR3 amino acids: CASSFTGNQPQHF.